The 10 T cell receptor beta chains below all came from one sample that was sequenced in a study of T cells in Graves' hyperthyroidism and ophthalmopathy. Amplification of TCR beta CDR3 regions used RNA as the template. Using the HTBI primer set, a first-round RT-PCR was run on the TCR CDR3. One entry per CDR3 protein results from TCRdb running MiXCR on the multiplex PCR reads. The sample lists around 620,000 distinct CDR3 sequences; roughly 15% were seen once. Sequences were obtained from blood. These receptors were collected from a woman in her thirties with Graves' hyperthyroidism.

This clonotype was seen a few times. V usage is TRBV19 and J usage is TRBJ1-1; a weak D match, TRBD1 (5 bases). This CDR3 is 14 amino acids long. V lost 3 bases and J lost 4, with 12 bases in between. Germline-derived CDR1 and CDR2 are LNHDA and SQIVND (reference sequence). For the CDR3, the DNA is TGTGCCAGTAGTATCGATCGGGGCTTCACTGAAGCTTTCTTT. Translation: CASSIDRGFTEAFF.

This clonotype was counted ten times or more. V is TRBV28 and J is TRBJ1-2; D not resolved. The V end lost 7 bases, the J end lost 8 bases, and 11 bases lay between the germline ends. Germline CDR1 MDHEN, CDR2 SYDVKM. This CDR3 is 11 amino acids long. The chain's CDR3 is CASKSGVGYTF. The CDR3 nucleotides read TGTGCCAGCAAGTCGGGCGTCGGCTACACCTTC.

This clonotype was counted only a few times. J is TRBJ2-7 and V is TRBV7-9, with 7 bases fitting TRBD1. The germline CDR1 and CDR2 sequences are SEHNR and FQNEAQ (reference sequence). The CDR3 is 12 amino acids. V shed 5 bases, J shed 6 bases, and the junction held 4 bases outside the gene matches. CDR3 loop: CASSPHRGEQYF. The CDR3 DNA is TGTGCCAGCAGCCCTCACAGGGGCGAGCAGTACTTC.

The CDR3 here is CASSLGAGGFDEQFF. The CDR3, as DNA: TGTGCCAGCAGCTTAGGAGCGGGGGGGTTCGATGAGCAGTTCTTC. This chain uses TRBV7-9 with TRBJ2-1; 10 bases are shared with TRBD2. The junction had 5 bases not matched to a gene; V was cut back by 1 base and J by 8 bases. The CDR3 is 15 residues long. Germline values: CDR1 SEHNR, CDR2 FQNEAQ (reference sequence).

The chain links TRBV7-8 to TRBJ2-1; 15 bases fit TRBD2. The CDR3 runs to 19 residues. CDR1 SGHVS and CDR2 FQNEAQ come from the germline V gene. The J segment lost 10 bases and the V segment lost 4 bases, leaving 17 bases of the junction unmatched. The CDR3 loop reads CASSSSQRGTSGRMREQFF. CDR3 nucleotide sequence: TGTGCCAGCAGCTCCTCCCAGCGAGGGACTAGCGGGAGGATGAGGGAGCAGTTCTTC.

Many counts were recorded for this clonotype. CDR3 DNA sequence: TGTGCCAGCAGTTACCCTCCAGGCCTGGGACAGGGGTATGGCTACACCTTC. Translating it yields CASSYPPGLGQGYGYTF. V is TRBV6-5 and J is TRBJ1-2; 10 nucleotides align to TRBD1. There are 17 residues in the CDR3. Germline values: CDR1 MNHEY, CDR2 SVGAGI. The trim removed 2 bases at V and 5 bases at J, leaving 11 bases unmatched.

This clonotype came up many times. J is TRBJ2-5 and V is TRBV24-1, with 7 bases matching TRBD1. The germline gives CDR1 KGHDR, CDR2 SFDVKD. The CDR3 is made up of 15 amino acids. V trimming: 3 bases; J trimming: 2 bases; junction bases outside the gene matches: 5. The CDR3 sequence is CATSDPNRGQETQYF. CDR3 DNA sequence: TGTGCCACCAGTGATCCTAACAGGGGACAAGAGACCCAGTACTTC.

This clonotype was seen a handful of times. V usage is TRBV12-3 or TRBV12-4 and J usage is TRBJ1-4, with TRBD1 matching over 8 bases. The V and J ends lost 6 bases and 3 bases, in that order; junction bases with no gene match: 3. The CDR3 extends over 14 amino acids. The CDR3 sequence is CASRPTGANEKLFF. In DNA, the CDR3 is TGTGCCAGCAGGCCGACAGGGGCTAATGAAAAACTGTTTTTT.

This rearrangement joins TRBV4-1 to TRBJ1-1; maybe TRBD1 (6 bases). The CDR3 sequence is 17 residues long. The V gene lost 1 base and the J gene lost 8 bases, with 23 bases spanning the gap. Germline values: CDR1 MGHRA, CDR2 YSYEKL. In DNA, the CDR3 is TGCGCCAGCAGCCAAGGGCGGGGGACAAGGCAGAATGTCGAAGCTTTCTTT. Translating gives CASSQGRGTRQNVEAFF.

V and J are TRBV3-1 and TRBJ2-1, with D tentatively TRBD1 (6 bases). V shed 5 bases and J shed 1 base, with 9 bases lying between them. The CDR3 length is 14 residues. From germline, CDR1 is LGHDT and CDR2 YNNKEL (reference sequence). CDR3 DNA sequence: TGTGCCAGCAGCGGGGACACTTCCTACAATGAGCAGTTCTTC. It codes for CASSGDTSYNEQFF.